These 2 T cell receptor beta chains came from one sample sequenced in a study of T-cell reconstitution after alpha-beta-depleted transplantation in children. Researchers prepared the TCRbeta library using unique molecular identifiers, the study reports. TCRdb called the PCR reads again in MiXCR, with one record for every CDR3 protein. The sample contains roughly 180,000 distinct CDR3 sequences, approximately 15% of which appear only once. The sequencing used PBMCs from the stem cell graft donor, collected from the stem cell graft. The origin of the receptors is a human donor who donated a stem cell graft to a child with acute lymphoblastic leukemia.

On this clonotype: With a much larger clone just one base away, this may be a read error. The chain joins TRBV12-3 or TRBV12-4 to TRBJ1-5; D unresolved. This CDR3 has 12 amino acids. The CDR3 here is CAISFGNQPQHF. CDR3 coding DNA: TGTGCCATCAGTTTTGGGAATCAGCCCCAGCATTTT.

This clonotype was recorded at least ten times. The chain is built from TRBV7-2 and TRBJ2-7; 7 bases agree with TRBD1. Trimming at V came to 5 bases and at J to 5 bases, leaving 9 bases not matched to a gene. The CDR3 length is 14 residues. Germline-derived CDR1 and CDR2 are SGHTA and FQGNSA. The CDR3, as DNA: TGTGCCAGCAGCGGCGGTATGACAGGGAACGAGCAGTACTTC. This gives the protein CASSGGMTGNEQYF.